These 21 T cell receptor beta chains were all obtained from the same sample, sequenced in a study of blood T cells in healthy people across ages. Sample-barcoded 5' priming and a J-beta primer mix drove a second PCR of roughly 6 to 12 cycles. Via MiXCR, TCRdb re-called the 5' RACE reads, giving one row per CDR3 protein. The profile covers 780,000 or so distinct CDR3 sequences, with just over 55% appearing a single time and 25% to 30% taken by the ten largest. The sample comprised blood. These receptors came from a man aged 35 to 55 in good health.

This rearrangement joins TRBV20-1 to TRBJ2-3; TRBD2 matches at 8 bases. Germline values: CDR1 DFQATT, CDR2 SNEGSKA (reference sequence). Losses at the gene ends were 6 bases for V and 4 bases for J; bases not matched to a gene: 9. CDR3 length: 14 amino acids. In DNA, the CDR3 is TGCAGTGCACACGGGGGGGCCGCTGCAGATACGCAGTATTTT. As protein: CSAHGGAAADTQYF.

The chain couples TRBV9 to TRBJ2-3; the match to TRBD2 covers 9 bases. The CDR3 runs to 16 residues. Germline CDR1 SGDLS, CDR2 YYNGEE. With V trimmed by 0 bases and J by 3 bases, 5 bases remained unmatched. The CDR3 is CASSVDAGGLTDTQYF. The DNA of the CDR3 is TGTGCCAGCAGCGTAGATGCGGGAGGGCTGACAGATACGCAGTATTTT.

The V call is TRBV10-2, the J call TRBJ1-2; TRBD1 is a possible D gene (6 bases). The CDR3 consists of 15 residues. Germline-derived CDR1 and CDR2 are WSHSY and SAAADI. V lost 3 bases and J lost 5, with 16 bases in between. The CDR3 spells CASSDPAGGVYGYTF. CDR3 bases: TGCGCCAGCAGTGATCCAGCGGGGGGCGTTTATGGCTACACCTTC.

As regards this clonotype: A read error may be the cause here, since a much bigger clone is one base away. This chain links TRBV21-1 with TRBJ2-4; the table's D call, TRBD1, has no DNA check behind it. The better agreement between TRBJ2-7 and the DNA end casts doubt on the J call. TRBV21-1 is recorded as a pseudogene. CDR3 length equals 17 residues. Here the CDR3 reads CASSNRVYTIKIYEQYF. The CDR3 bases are TGTGCCAGCAGCAACAGGGTTTATACGATAAAGATCTACGAGCAGTACTTC.

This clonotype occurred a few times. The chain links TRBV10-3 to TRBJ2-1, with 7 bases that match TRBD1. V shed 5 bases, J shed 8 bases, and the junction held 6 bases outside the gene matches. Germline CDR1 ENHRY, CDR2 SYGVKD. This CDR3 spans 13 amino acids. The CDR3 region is CAISFDRADEQFF. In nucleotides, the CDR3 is TGTGCCATCAGTTTTGACAGGGCTGATGAGCAGTTCTTC.

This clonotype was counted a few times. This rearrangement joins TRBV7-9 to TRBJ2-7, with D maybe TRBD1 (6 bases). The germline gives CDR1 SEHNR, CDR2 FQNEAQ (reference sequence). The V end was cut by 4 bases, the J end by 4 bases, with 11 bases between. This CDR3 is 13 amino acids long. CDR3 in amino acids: CASSSVGQYEQYF. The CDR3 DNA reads TGTGCCAGCAGCTCCGTAGGACAGTACGAGCAGTACTTC.

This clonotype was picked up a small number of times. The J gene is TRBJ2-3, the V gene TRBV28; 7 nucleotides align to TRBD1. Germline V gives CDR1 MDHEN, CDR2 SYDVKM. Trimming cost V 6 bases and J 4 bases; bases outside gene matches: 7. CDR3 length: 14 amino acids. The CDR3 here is CASSTPQGSDTQYF. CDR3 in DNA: TGTGCCAGCAGCACCCCACAGGGGTCAGATACGCAGTATTTT.

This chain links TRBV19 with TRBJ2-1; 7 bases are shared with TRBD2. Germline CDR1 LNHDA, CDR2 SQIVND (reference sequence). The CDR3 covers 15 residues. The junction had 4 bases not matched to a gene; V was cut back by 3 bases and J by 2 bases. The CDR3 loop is CASSILAEPYNEQFF. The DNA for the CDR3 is TGTGCCAGTAGTATCCTAGCGGAGCCCTACAATGAGCAGTTCTTC.

For the CDR3, the DNA is TGTGCCAGCAGCATATGTTTAGCGGGGAGCACAGATACGCAGTATTTT. Amino acid sequence: CASSICLAGSTDTQYF. The chain employs TRBV21-1 and TRBJ2-3; the table's D gene call, TRBD2, was not cross checked with the DNA. TRBV21-1 is a pseudogene segment. CDR3 size: 16 residues.

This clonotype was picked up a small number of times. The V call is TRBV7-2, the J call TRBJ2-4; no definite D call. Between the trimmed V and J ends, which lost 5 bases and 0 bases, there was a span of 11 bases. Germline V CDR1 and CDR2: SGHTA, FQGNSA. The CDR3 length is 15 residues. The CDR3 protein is CASSAPVLAKNIQYF. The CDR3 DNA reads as TGTGCCAGCAGCGCCCCCGTACTAGCCAAAAACATTCAGTACTTC.

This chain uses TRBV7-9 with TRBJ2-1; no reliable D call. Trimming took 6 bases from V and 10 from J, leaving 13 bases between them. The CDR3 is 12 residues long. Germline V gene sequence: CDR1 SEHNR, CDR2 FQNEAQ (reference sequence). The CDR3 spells CASRIPMGEQFF. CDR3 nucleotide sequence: TGTGCCAGCAGGATTCCGATGGGGGAGCAGTTCTTC.

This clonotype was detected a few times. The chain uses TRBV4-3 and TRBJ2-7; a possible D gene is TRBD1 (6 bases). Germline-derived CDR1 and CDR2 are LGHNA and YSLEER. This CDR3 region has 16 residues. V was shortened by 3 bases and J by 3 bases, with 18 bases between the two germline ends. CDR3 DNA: TGCGCCAGCAGCCATGAAGCAGGGACATTCAACTACGAGCAGTACTTC. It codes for CASSHEAGTFNYEQYF.

This CDR3 reads CASSFTGERDEKLFF. CDR3 nucleotides: TGTGCCAGCAGCTTCACAGGGGAGAGGGATGAAAAACTGTTTTTT. The rearrangement joins TRBV7-2 to TRBJ1-4, with 7 positions matching TRBD1. Per the germline V gene, CDR1 is SGHTA and CDR2 is FQGNSA. This CDR3 is 15 amino acids long. V lost 3 bases to trimming and J lost 6 bases; unmatched junction nucleotides: 7.

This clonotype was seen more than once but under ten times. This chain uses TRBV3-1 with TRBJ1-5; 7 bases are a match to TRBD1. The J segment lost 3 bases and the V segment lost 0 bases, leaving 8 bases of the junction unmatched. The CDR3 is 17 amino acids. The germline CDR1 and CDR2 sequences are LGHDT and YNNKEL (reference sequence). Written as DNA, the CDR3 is TGTGCCAGCAGCCAAGAGAAGCAGGGGGTCCTCAATCAGCCCCAGCATTTT. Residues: CASSQEKQGVLNQPQHF.

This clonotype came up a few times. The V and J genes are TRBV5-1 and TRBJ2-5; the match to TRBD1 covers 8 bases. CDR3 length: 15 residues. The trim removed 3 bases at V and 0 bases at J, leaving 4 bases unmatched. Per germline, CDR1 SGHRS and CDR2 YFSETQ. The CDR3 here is CASSSRTGNQETQYF. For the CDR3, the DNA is TGCGCCAGCAGCTCCCGGACAGGGAACCAAGAGACCCAGTACTTC.

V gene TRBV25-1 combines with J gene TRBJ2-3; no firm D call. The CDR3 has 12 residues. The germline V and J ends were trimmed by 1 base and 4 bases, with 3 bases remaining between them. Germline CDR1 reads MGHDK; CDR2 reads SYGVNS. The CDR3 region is CASSEFSDTQYF. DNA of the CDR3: TGTGCCAGCAGTGAATTCTCAGATACGCAGTATTTT.

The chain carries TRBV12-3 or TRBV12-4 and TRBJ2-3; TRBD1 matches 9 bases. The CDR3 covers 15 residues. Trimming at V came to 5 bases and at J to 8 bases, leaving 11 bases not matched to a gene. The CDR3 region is CASSPGDRAWGTQYF. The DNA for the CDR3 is TGTGCCAGCAGTCCCGGGGACAGGGCGTGGGGTACGCAGTATTTT.

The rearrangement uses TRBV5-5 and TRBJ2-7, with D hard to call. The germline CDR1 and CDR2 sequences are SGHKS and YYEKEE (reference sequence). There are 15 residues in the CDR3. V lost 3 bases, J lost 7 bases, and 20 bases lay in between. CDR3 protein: CASSSSGTGFGEQYF. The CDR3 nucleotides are TGTGCCAGCAGCTCCTCCGGTACGGGCTTCGGAGAGCAGTACTTC. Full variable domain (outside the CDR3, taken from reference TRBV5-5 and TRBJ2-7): DAGVTQSPTHLIKTRGQQVTLRCSPISGHKSVSWYQQVLGQGPQFIFQYYEKEERGRGNFPDRFSARQFPNYSSELNVNALLLGDSALYLCASSSSGTGFGEQYFGPGTRLTVT.

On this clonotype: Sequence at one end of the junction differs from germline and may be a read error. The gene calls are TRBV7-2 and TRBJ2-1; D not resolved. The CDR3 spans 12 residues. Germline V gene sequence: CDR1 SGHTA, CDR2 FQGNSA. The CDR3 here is CAGSSFLGHQFF. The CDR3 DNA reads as TGTGCCGGCAGCTCCTTCCTTGGGCATCAGTTCTTC.

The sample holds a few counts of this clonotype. The CDR3 here is CASSLRGGQTSTDTQYF. The CDR3 DNA reads as TGTGCCAGCAGCTTAAGGGGGGGACAAACCTCCACAGATACGCAGTATTTT. This chain uses TRBV7-6 with TRBJ2-3, with a possible D match to TRBD2 (7 bases). V was pared by 2 bases and J by 2 bases, with 17 bases between. There are 17 residues in the CDR3. Germline loops: CDR1 SGHVS, CDR2 FNYEAQ.

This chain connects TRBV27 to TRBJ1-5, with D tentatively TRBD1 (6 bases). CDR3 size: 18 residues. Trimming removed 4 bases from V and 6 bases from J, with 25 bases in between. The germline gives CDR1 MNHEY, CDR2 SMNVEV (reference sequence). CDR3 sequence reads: CASSSIPGHLNSGQPQHF. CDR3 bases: TGTGCCAGCAGTTCGATACCGGGACACCTTAACTCAGGTCAGCCCCAGCATTTT.